Reported below is one T cell receptor beta chain. Its antigen is unidentified. The library gave individual cDNA molecules unique molecular identifiers. TCRdb re-called the RACE reads with MiXCR, one entry per CDR3 protein. The sample shows roughly 130,000 distinct CDR3 sequences, around 10% of them seen only once. The CDR3 spans 15 residues. The germline V and J ends were trimmed by 5 bases and 4 bases, with 14 bases remaining between them. The germline V gene encodes CDR1 SEHNR and CDR2 FQNEAQ (reference sequence). Time point indicated: patch test 3, about 24 weeks after DPC sensitization. Stated treatment: therapeutic diphenylcyclopropenone sensitization with weekly scalp DPC. The sample comes from a study of human T cells and chemical hapten exposure. Study-wide background: Diphenylcyclopropenone was applied weekly to patients' scalps across the approximately 25-week study. General observations from the study: The study found expanded TCRs formed significantly more large CDR3 similarity clusters than controls. DPC sensitization produced no change in TCRs with frequency above 1 in 1000.

This specimen was whole blood, taken in connection with sensitization to the hapten diphenylcyclopropenone (DPC). The source is a woman aged 45-65 years with alopecia areata. Some clones in this sample may be carry-over from other donors' samples. The J gene is TRBJ1-4, the V gene TRBV7-9; D perhaps matches TRBD1 (6 bases). CDR3 DNA: TGTGCCAGCAGCCCCTCAGGGGCCGATAATGAAAAACTGTTTTTT. This codes for CASSPSGADNEKLFF. Full variable domain (remainder filled in from reference TRBV7-9 and TRBJ1-4): DTGVSQNPRHKITKRGQNVTFRCDPISEHNRLYWYRQTLGQGPEFLTYFQNEAQLEKSRLLSDRFSAERPKGSFSTLEIQRTEQGDSAMYLCASSPSGADNEKLFFGSGTQLSVL.